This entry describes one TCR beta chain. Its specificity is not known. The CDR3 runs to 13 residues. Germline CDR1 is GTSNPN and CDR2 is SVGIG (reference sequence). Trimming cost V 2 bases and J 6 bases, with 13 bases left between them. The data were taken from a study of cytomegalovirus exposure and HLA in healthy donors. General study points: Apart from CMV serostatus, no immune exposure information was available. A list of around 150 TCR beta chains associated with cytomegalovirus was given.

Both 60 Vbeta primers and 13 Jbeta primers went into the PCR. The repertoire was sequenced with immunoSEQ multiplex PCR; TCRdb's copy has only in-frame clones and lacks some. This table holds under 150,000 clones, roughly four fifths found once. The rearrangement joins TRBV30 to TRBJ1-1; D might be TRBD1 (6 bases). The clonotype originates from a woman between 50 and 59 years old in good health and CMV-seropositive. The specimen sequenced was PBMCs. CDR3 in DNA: TGTGCCTGGAGTTACGGAGGACAGCCTGAAGCTTTCTTT. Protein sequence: CAWSYGGQPEAFF.